The 24 T cell receptor beta chains below come from one sample, sequenced in a study of control samples from healthy donors and cancer patients. Libraries were prepared by immunoSEQ multiplex PCR; TCRdb keeps only in-frame clonotypes and omits some of them. The top ten clones hold about 12% of a sample with some 150,000 clones, roughly 94% of them seen once. The specimen was blood. The origin of the receptors is a man aged 40-49 years in good health.

This chain links TRBV5-1 with TRBJ1-1, with D unresolved. CDR3 length: 15 amino acids. Trimming removed 3 bases at V and 0 bases at J, with 12 bases between. CDR1 SGHRS and CDR2 YFSETQ come from the germline V gene. CDR3: CASSWSGRMNTEAFF. The CDR3 DNA reads TGCGCCAGCAGCTGGTCAGGACGGATGAACACTGAAGCTTTCTTT. The whole variable domain, filled in from reference TRBV5-1 and TRBJ1-1, reads KAGVTQTPRYLIKTRGQQVTLSCSPISGHRSVSWYQQTPGQGLQFLFEYFSETQRNKGNFPGRFSGRQFSNSRSEMNVSTLELGDSALYLCASSWSGRMNTEAFFGQGTRLTVV.

This rearrangement joins TRBV6-6 to TRBJ2-3; the match to TRBD1 covers 8 bases. V gave up 8 bases and J gave up 1 base; unmatched junction bases: 5. The CDR3 loop spans 14 amino acids. Germline CDR1 MNHNY, CDR2 SVGAGI (reference sequence). CDR3: CASADREGTDTQYF. As DNA, the CDR3 is TGTGCCAGCGCGGACAGGGAGGGCACAGATACGCAGTATTTT.

V is TRBV11-2 and J is TRBJ2-4; D may correspond to TRBD1 or TRBD2 (5 bases each). Between the trimmed V and J ends, which lost 2 bases and 9 bases, there was a span of 17 bases. The CDR3 consists of 15 residues. Germline CDR1 and CDR2: SGHAT and FQNNGV. The CDR3 loop reads CASSLSLGAVSIQYF. CDR3 nucleotides: TGTGCCAGCAGCTTATCACTAGGGGCAGTGAGCATTCAGTACTTC.

V usage is TRBV6-2 or TRBV6-3 and J usage is TRBJ2-3; D may be TRBD1 (6 bases). Germline CDR1 is MNHEY and CDR2 is SVGEGT. V was cut by 4 bases and J by 2 bases, with 10 bases left in between. This CDR3 has 14 residues. The CDR3 coding sequence is TGTGCCAGCAGTTGGGCAGGGGTCACAGATACGCAGTATTTT. Protein: CASSWAGVTDTQYF.

The gene calls are TRBV6-2 or TRBV6-3 and TRBJ2-1, with TRBD2 identical over 10 bases. The CDR3 runs 17 residues. V trimming: 0 bases; J trimming: 4 bases; junction bases outside the gene matches: 6. Germline V lookup: CDR1 MNHEY, CDR2 SVGEGT. The CDR3 is CASSYSQLAGSYNEQFF. The CDR3 DNA is TGTGCCAGCAGTTACTCTCAACTAGCGGGGAGTTACAATGAGCAGTTCTTC.

In this sample, this clone turned up a few times. This chain connects TRBV11-2 to TRBJ1-3; 7 nucleotides line up with TRBD1. Per germline, CDR1 SGHAT and CDR2 FQNNGV. The V gene end was trimmed by 5 bases and the J gene end by 0 bases; junction bases not matched to a gene: 10. The CDR3 loop spans 17 amino acids. CDR3 nucleotides: TGTGCCAGCAGCCAAGAACAGGGGACTAGCTCTGGAAACACCATATATTTT. Translation gives CASSQEQGTSSGNTIYF.

The rearrangement uses TRBV15 and TRBJ1-5; D not certain. The CDR3 totals 15 residues. Germline CDR1 is LNHNV and CDR2 is YYDKDF (reference sequence). V lost 3 bases and J lost 0, with 9 bases in between. This CDR3 reads CATSRNDFSNQPQHF. The CDR3 nucleotides are TGTGCCACCAGCAGGAACGATTTTAGCAATCAGCCCCAGCATTTT.

This clone was detected only once. This chain uses TRBV5-1 with TRBJ2-7, with unresolved D. The CDR3 extends over 14 amino acids. The germline V and J ends were trimmed by 4 bases and 0 bases, with 11 bases remaining between them. Germline CDR1 is SGHRS and CDR2 is YFSETQ. DNA of the CDR3: TGCGCCAGCAGCGATCCCTATGCCTCCTACGAGCAGTACTTC. Protein sequence: CASSDPYASYEQYF.

The chain combines TRBV11-2 with TRBJ1-1; no firm D call. Germline CDR1 SGHAT, CDR2 FQNNGV. CDR3 size: 14 residues. V was pared by 5 bases and J by 0 bases, with 10 bases between. CDR3 nucleotide sequence: TGTGCCAGCAGCCCGAAGTATATGAACACTGAAGCTTTCTTT. Protein sequence: CASSPKYMNTEAFF.

The chain carries TRBV10-3 and TRBJ2-7; D is uncertain. This CDR3 is built from 12 residues. The germline V and J ends were trimmed by 10 bases and 0 bases, with 10 bases remaining between them. Germline values: CDR1 ENHRY, CDR2 SYGVKD. The CDR3 region is CATTDLSYEQYF. The CDR3 DNA sequence: TGTGCCACCACTGACCTCTCCTACGAGCAGTACTTC.

CDR3 protein: CASSLAGGANQPQHF. For the CDR3, the DNA is TGTGCCAGCAGCTTAGCGGGAGGAGCGAATCAGCCCCAGCATTTT. The chain recombines TRBV7-8 with TRBJ1-5; unclear D gene. Germline V lookup: CDR1 SGHVS, CDR2 FQNEAQ. Trimming left V 0 bases short and J 4 bases short, with 10 bases between. CDR3 size: 15 residues.

V usage is TRBV13 and J usage is TRBJ1-1; weak D call: TRBD1 (6 bases). The CDR3 consists of 13 residues. CDR1 and CDR2 (germline): PRHDT, FYEKMQ (reference sequence). The ends were cut back, 5 bases at V and 8 bases at J, with 15 bases in the middle. CDR3 protein: CASSRTYRAEAFF. The CDR3 nucleotides read TGTGCCAGCAGCCGGACATACAGGGCCGAAGCTTTCTTT.

V usage is TRBV11-3 and J usage is TRBJ2-3; 9 bases map to TRBD1. The CDR3 extends over 16 amino acids. The V gene end was trimmed by 5 bases and the J gene end by 1 base; junction bases not matched to a gene: 7. CDR1 SGHNT and CDR2 YENEEA come from the germline V gene. In nucleotides, the CDR3 is TGTGCCAGCAGCCGGAGCTGGGACAGGGGCACAGATACGCAGTATTTT. This encodes CASSRSWDRGTDTQYF.

The chain recombines TRBV28 with TRBJ1-1, with D possibly being TRBD1 (5 bases). From germline, CDR1 is MDHEN and CDR2 SYDVKM. V was pared by 5 bases and J by 3 bases, with 22 bases between. CDR3 size: 17 residues. CDR3: CASSLLDSAPGDTEAFF. The CDR3 DNA reads TGTGCCAGCAGTCTCCTAGACAGTGCCCCCGGAGACACTGAAGCTTTCTTT.

This clone was seen only once. The V call is TRBV27, the J call TRBJ2-7; 16 bases match TRBD2. Trimming removed 5 bases from V and 10 bases from J; junction bases left unmatched: 5. The CDR3 has 14 residues. Germline V gives CDR1 MNHEY, CDR2 SMNVEV (reference sequence). Here the CDR3 reads CASSRGLAGGPQYF. CDR3 nucleotide sequence: TGTGCCAGCAGTAGGGGACTAGCGGGAGGGCCTCAGTACTTC.

The J gene is TRBJ2-3, the V gene TRBV7-9; 12 bases align to TRBD2. V trimming: 4 bases; J trimming: 2 bases; junction bases outside the gene matches: 4. Germline V gene lookup returns CDR1 SEHNR and CDR2 FQNEAQ (reference sequence). CDR3 length: 16 residues. This chain's CDR3 is CASSWTSGTHTDTQYF. Here the CDR3 DNA reads TGTGCCAGCAGCTGGACTAGCGGGACCCACACAGATACGCAGTATTTT.

The genes are TRBV7-9 and TRBJ2-2; no clear D. Trimming took 1 base from V and 4 from J, leaving 7 bases between them. Germline loops: CDR1 SEHNR, CDR2 FQNEAQ (reference sequence). The CDR3 runs 14 residues. The CDR3: CASSLGPATGELFF. The DNA for the CDR3 is TGTGCCAGCAGCTTAGGTCCAGCCACCGGGGAGCTGTTTTTT. Full variable domain (remainder filled in from reference TRBV7-9 and TRBJ2-2): DTGVSQNPRHKITKRGQNVTFRCDPISEHNRLYWYRQTLGQGPEFLTYFQNEAQLEKSRLLSDRFSAERPKGSFSTLEIQRTEQGDSAMYLCASSLGPATGELFFGEGSRLTVL.

The CDR3 sequence: CASSLRDREFGNTIYF. CDR3 in DNA: TGTGCCAGCAGCCTAAGGGACAGGGAATTTGGAAACACCATATATTTT. The J gene is TRBJ1-3, the V gene TRBV7-9; 9 bases fit TRBD1. Germline CDR1 is SEHNR and CDR2 is FQNEAQ (reference sequence). The CDR3 length is 16 residues. J was trimmed by 3 bases and V by 5 bases; bases with no gene match: 8.

The chain joins TRBV4-2 to TRBJ1-2, with D unresolved. Germline V gene sequence: CDR1 LGHNA, CDR2 YNFKEQ. Between the trimmed V and J ends, which lost 1 base and 3 bases, there was a span of 12 bases. There are 15 residues in the CDR3. In DNA, the CDR3 is TGTGCCAGCAGCCAAGTCCAGCTAGCTGACTATGGCTACACCTTC. Protein product: CASSQVQLADYGYTF.

Written as DNA, the CDR3 is TGTGCCAGCAGCTTAGGGAGACAGACTAATGAAAAACTGTTTTTT. Translated, it gives CASSLGRQTNEKLFF. The chain has TRBV7-9 and TRBJ1-4, with D maybe TRBD1 (5 bases). Germline CDR1 and CDR2: SEHNR and FQNEAQ (reference sequence). The V gene lost 1 base and the J gene lost 2 bases, with 8 bases spanning the gap. CDR3 size: 15 residues.

The chain uses TRBV10-3 and TRBJ2-5, with TRBD1 matching over 8 bases. V shed 5 bases, J shed 2 bases, and the junction held 7 bases outside the gene matches. CDR1 ENHRY and CDR2 SYGVKD come from the germline V gene. This CDR3 region has 15 residues. CDR3 in DNA: TGTGCCATCAGTTCCGGGACAGGAGTTCAAGAGACCCAGTACTTC. Its translation: CAISSGTGVQETQYF.

The chain carries TRBV5-6 and TRBJ2-1, with D possibly TRBD2 on 5 matching bases. Germline V lookup: CDR1 SGHDT, CDR2 YYEEEE. There are 16 residues in the CDR3. V lost 0 bases and J lost 4, with 14 bases in between. This chain's CDR3 is CASSLAESGTYNEQFF. The CDR3 DNA reads TGTGCCAGCAGCTTGGCCGAGAGCGGTACTTACAATGAGCAGTTCTTC.

CDR3 region: CASSLDGVNQPQHF. In DNA, the CDR3 is TGTGCCAGCAGCTTGGATGGGGTCAATCAGCCCCAGCATTTT. The chain combines TRBV5-6 with TRBJ1-5; no firm D call. V lost 0 bases and J lost 3, with 7 bases in between. CDR1 is SGHDT, CDR2 YYEEEE, per germline. This CDR3 region has 14 residues. Complete variable domain (other parts from reference TRBV5-6 and TRBJ1-5): DAGVTQSPTHLIKTRGQQVTLRCSPKSGHDTVSWYQQALGQGPQFIFQYYEEEERQRGNFPDRFSGHQFPNYSSELNVNALLLGDSALYLCASSLDGVNQPQHFGDGTRLSIL.

The chain has TRBV28 and TRBJ1-6; 7 positions agree with TRBD1. CDR1 and CDR2 (germline): MDHEN, SYDVKM. This CDR3 spans 14 amino acids. Germline trimming cut 3 bases from V and 7 bases from J; bases unmatched to any gene: 3. This chain's CDR3 is CASSLTGSNSPLHF. The CDR3 DNA reads as TGTGCCAGCAGTTTGACAGGGTCCAATTCACCCCTCCACTTT.